These 9 T cell receptor beta chains share one sample of origin, sequenced in a study of early T cells in non-severe SARS-CoV-2 infection. TCRdb recomputed calls from the 5' RACE reads with MiXCR, one row per CDR3 protein. Among approximately 35,000 distinct CDR3 sequences, around 3.9% were seen once, and the ten largest hold 5.5% to 6%. Sequencing was carried out using whole blood. The receptor source for this set is an adult who was a healthcare worker with PCR-confirmed SARS-CoV-2 infection or an uninfected control (not recorded which).

Many counts were recorded for this clonotype. This chain connects TRBV10-3 to TRBJ2-5; either TRBD1 or TRBD2 may fit D (5 bases each). Germline CDR1 ENHRY, CDR2 SYGVKD. The CDR3 loop spans 14 amino acids. With 4 bases removed from V and 4 bases from J, the gap between germline ends came to 13 bases. CDR3 loop: CAISGGTQGETQYF. Here the CDR3 DNA reads TGTGCCATCAGTGGGGGGACGCAGGGAGAGACCCAGTACTTC.

There are many counts of this clonotype. The chain joins TRBV7-6 to TRBJ2-7; the match to TRBD2 covers 11 bases. This CDR3 spans 14 amino acids. Germline CDR1 is SGHVS and CDR2 is FNYEAQ. Trimming cost V 5 bases and J 6 bases; bases outside gene matches: 6. CDR3 residues: CASSGSGRASEQYF. For the CDR3, the DNA is TGTGCCAGCAGCGGTAGCGGGAGGGCAAGCGAGCAGTACTTC.

The chain uses TRBV12-3 or TRBV12-4 and TRBJ1-3; 7 positions match TRBD1. Germline trimming cut 5 bases from V and 3 bases from J; bases unmatched to any gene: 7. This CDR3 is built from 15 residues. The CDR3 nucleotides are TGTGCCAGCAGTCCCGGACAGGCCATTGGAAACACCATATATTTT. It encodes CASSPGQAIGNTIYF.

This clonotype appeared many times. The genes are TRBV18 and TRBJ2-1; 10 bases are a match to TRBD2. Germline V CDR1 and CDR2: KGHSH, LQKENI. This CDR3 contains 17 residues. Trimming removed 3 bases from V and 9 bases from J; junction bases left unmatched: 14. The CDR3 reads CASSPRVASGSESEQFF. CDR3 DNA: TGTGCCAGCTCACCCCGAGTAGCTAGCGGGAGCGAGAGTGAGCAGTTCTTC.

This clonotype was observed at least ten times. The V gene is TRBV20-1, the J gene TRBJ2-3; D gene unclear. The CDR3 consists of 14 residues. V dropped 5 bases and J dropped 4 bases, with 16 bases sitting between them. From germline, CDR1 is DFQATT and CDR2 SNEGSKA (reference sequence). CDR3 DNA sequence: TGCAGTGCTTATCAGACTGGGTGGTCAGATACGCAGTATTTT. Residues: CSAYQTGWSDTQYF.

Concerning this clonotype itself: A single base separates this from a much larger clone, so it may be a read error. The chain carries TRBV6-5 and TRBJ2-3; 10 bases match TRBD2. The CDR3 extends over 15 amino acids. CDR1 MNHEY and CDR2 SVGAGI come from the germline V gene. The V segment lost 2 bases and the J segment 5 bases; nucleotides outside the gene matches: 4. Here the CDR3 DNA reads TGTGCCAGCAGTTACCTAGCGGGAGTGGTAGATACGCAGTATTTT. It yields the protein CASSYLAGVVDTQYF.

This clonotype was observed at least ten times. The rearrangement links TRBV5-1 to TRBJ1-1, with D unresolved. V was shortened by 0 bases and J by 5 bases, with 11 bases between the two germline ends. The CDR3 consists of 14 residues. Looked up from germline, CDR1 is SGHRS and CDR2 is YFSETQ. CDR3 nucleotide sequence: TGCGCCAGCAGCTTGGCCGGCCCAGCAACTGAAGCTTTCTTT. Translating it yields CASSLAGPATEAFF.

This clonotype was seen many times. This chain links TRBV2 with TRBJ2-5; no definite D call. CDR1 is SNHLY and CDR2 is FYNNEI in the germline V gene. The CDR3 loop spans 12 amino acids. V lost 1 base and J lost 4, with 4 bases in between. In DNA form, the CDR3 reads TGTGCCAGCAGTGAAGGGTTAGAGACCCAGTACTTC. Translated: CASSEGLETQYF.

This clonotype was picked up many times. V usage is TRBV3-1 and J usage is TRBJ2-5, with D possibly being TRBD1 or TRBD2 (5 bases each). The V end lost 1 base, the J end lost 3 bases, and 12 bases lay between the germline ends. The CDR3 runs to 15 residues. Per the germline V gene, CDR1 is LGHDT and CDR2 is YNNKEL (reference sequence). CDR3 DNA sequence: TGTGCCAGCAGCCAAGGGGGCGGGCCGAAAGAGACCCAGTACTTC. The encoded protein is CASSQGGGPKETQYF.